These T cell receptor beta chains were read from a single sample in a study of T cell responses to AZD1222 COVID-19 vaccine. Profiled with immunoSEQ multiplex PCR; TCRdb holds only in-frame clones, not every one. The data contain 99,000 or so clones, about 90% of them singletons. The sample in question was peripheral blood, obtained on day 0 of AZD1222 vaccination. These receptors were taken from an adult in good health. Both conserved end residues are part of each CDR3. D genes are given only for firm matches. Not all rows give a size; the values are once, few, many and, for expanded clones, a class.

cdr3_length	v_call	d_call	j_call	clone_size	cdr3_aa	cdr3_nt
12	TRBV14	NA	TRBJ1-2	NA	CASSPSLYGYTF	TGTGCCAGCAGCCCCAGCCTCTATGGCTACACCTTC
10	TRBV7-2	NA	TRBJ1-1	NA	CASSFSEAFF	TGTGCCAGCAGCTTTTCTGAAGCTTTCTTT
14	TRBV6-5	TRBD1	TRBJ1-2	few	CASSTGGAAYGYTF	TGTGCCAGCAGTACAGGGGGCGCAGCCTATGGCTACACCTTC
17	TRBV5-6	NA	TRBJ1-6	few	CASSFGLVGPPNSPLHF	TGTGCCAGCAGCTTCGGACTGGTGGGGCCACCTAATTCACCCCTCCACTTT
13	TRBV4-3	NA	TRBJ1-2	NA	CASSQAREYGYTF	TGCGCCAGCAGCCAAGCTCGGGAATATGGCTACACCTTC
15	TRBV19	NA	TRBJ2-7	NA	CASSPRQARPYEQYF	TGTGCCAGTAGTCCCCGCCAGGCCAGGCCCTACGAGCAGTACTTC
15	TRBV5-5	TRBD1	TRBJ2-7	NA	CASSLWPGQGTEQYF	TGTGCCAGCAGCTTGTGGCCGGGACAGGGAACGGAGCAGTACTTC
17	TRBV27	NA	TRBJ1-4	NA	CASSLWGWEGSSEKLFF	TGTGCCAGCAGTTTATGGGGCTGGGAGGGCAGCTCGGAAAAACTGTTTTTT
13	TRBV30	NA	TRBJ1-6	NA	CAWSRRDTSPLHF	TGTGCCTGGAGTCGGCGGGACACTTCACCCCTCCACTTT
14	TRBV7-7	NA	TRBJ2-2	NA	CASSLAVLTGELFF	TGTGCCAGCAGCTTAGCGGTCCTGACCGGGGAGCTGTTTTTT
16	TRBV7-9	TRBD1	TRBJ1-3	NA	CASTSGGLSSGNTIYF	TGTGCCAGCACTTCAGGGGGCCTTAGCTCTGGAAACACCATATATTTT
13	TRBV6-6	NA	TRBJ1-1	NA	CASSYNRGTEAFF	TGTGCCAGCAGTTATAACCGGGGCACTGAAGCTTTCTTT
13	TRBV6-4	NA	TRBJ1-1	NA	CASSPGEYAEAFF	TGTGCCAGCAGTCCAGGTGAATACGCTGAAGCTTTCTTT
16	TRBV5-1	TRBD1	TRBJ2-7	NA	CASSLDPGQGFYEQYF	TGCGCCAGCAGCTTAGACCCGGGACAGGGATTTTACGAGCAGTACTTC
16	TRBV7-9	TRBD2	TRBJ2-5	NA	CASSPLAGGEQETQYF	TGTGCCAGCAGCCCACTAGCGGGAGGGGAGCAAGAGACCCAGTACTTC
15	TRBV7-2	TRBD1	TRBJ2-3	once	CASSPGQGAADTQYF	TGTGCCAGCAGCCCCGGACAGGGGGCCGCAGATACGCAGTATTTT
14	TRBV5-1	TRBD1	TRBJ2-1	NA	CASSQQGAYVEQFF	TGCGCCAGCAGCCAACAGGGGGCGTACGTTGAGCAGTTCTTC
13	TRBV4-2	NA	TRBJ2-7	few	CASSQTLADEQYF	TGTGCCAGCAGCCAAACCTTAGCGGACGAGCAGTACTTC
16	TRBV28	NA	TRBJ2-7	NA	CASTRGRDSGGYEQYF	TGTGCCAGCACCCGAGGACGGGACAGTGGGGGGTACGAGCAGTACTTC
16	TRBV5-4	TRBD2	TRBJ2-3	NA	CASSVRLAGKTDTQYF	TGTGCCAGCAGCGTCCGACTAGCGGGGAAAACAGATACGCAGTATTTT
13	TRBV7-7	NA	TRBJ2-1	few	CASSSRLGNEQFF	TGTGCCAGCAGTTCTAGACTGGGGAATGAGCAGTTCTTC
15	TRBV5-4	TRBD2	TRBJ2-7	NA	CASSGAGDLRYEQYF	TGTGCCAGCAGCGGAGCGGGAGATCTTCGCTACGAGCAGTACTTC
14	TRBV28	TRBD1	TRBJ2-7	NA	CASRSDREYYEQYF	TGTGCCAGCCGGTCGGACAGGGAATATTACGAGCAGTACTTC
14	TRBV6-5	NA	TRBJ2-2	NA	CASSFVLVPGELFF	TGTGCCAGCAGTTTCGTCTTGGTCCCCGGGGAGCTGTTTTTT
15	TRBV11-3	TRBD2	TRBJ2-5	few	CASFRTEGRGETQYF	TGTGCCAGTTTCCGGACGGAAGGGAGGGGCGAGACCCAGTACTTC
15	TRBV19	TRBD1	TRBJ1-5	NA	CASSIDRGFNQPQHF	TGTGCCAGTAGTATTGACAGGGGATTCAATCAGCCCCAGCATTTT
14	TRBV14	NA	TRBJ2-7	NA	CASSQGGQYYEQYF	TGTGCCAGCAGCCAAGGGGGGCAGTACTACGAGCAGTACTTC
18	TRBV7-2	TRBD1	TRBJ1-1	NA	CASSLYNGPQGARTEAFF	TGTGCCAGCAGCTTATATAACGGGCCACAGGGGGCCCGGACTGAAGCTTTCTTT
16	TRBV14	NA	TRBJ1-2	NA	CASSQDWRQGGYGYTF	TGTGCCAGCAGCCAAGATTGGAGGCAGGGAGGCTATGGCTACACCTTC
16	TRBV4-3	TRBD2	TRBJ2-1	once	CASSLQPSGSYNEQFF	TGCGCCAGCAGCCTACAGCCTAGCGGTTCCTACAATGAGCAGTTCTTC
16	TRBV28	NA	TRBJ2-1	NA	CASSSPGTRLYNEQFF	TGTGCCAGCAGTTCCCCCGGGACCCGACTTTACAATGAGCAGTTCTTC
17	TRBV11-2	NA	TRBJ2-1	NA	CASSSRGGGRPLNEQFF	TGTGCCAGCAGCTCCCGGGGTGGCGGGCGTCCCTTGAATGAGCAGTTCTTC
15	TRBV6-5	TRBD1	TRBJ2-7	NA	CASSKDRTGVPQQYF	TGTGCCAGCAGCAAGGACCGGACAGGGGTCCCACAGCAGTACTTC
11	TRBV28	NA	TRBJ1-5	NA	CASSLTRAQHF	TGTGCCAGCAGTTTGACGCGGGCTCAGCATTTT
13	TRBV10-3	NA	TRBJ1-6	NA	CAIRDGPNSPLHF	TGTGCCATCAGGGACGGTCCGAATTCACCCCTCCACTTT
12	TRBV19	TRBD1	TRBJ1-1	NA	CASSVPRGKAFF	TGTGCCAGTAGTGTCCCCAGGGGGAAGGCTTTCTTT
15	TRBV6-5	TRBD1	TRBJ1-6	NA	CASSYGDRANSPLHF	TGTGCCAGCAGTTATGGGGACAGGGCTAATTCACCCCTCCACTTT
12	TRBV12-3/TRBV12-4	NA	TRBJ1-1	NA	CASSLQWTEAFF	TGTGCCAGCAGCCTACAGTGGACTGAAGCTTTCTTT
14	TRBV11-3	TRBD1	TRBJ1-6	NA	CASSLQGGRSPLHF	TGTGCCAGCAGCTTACAGGGGGGCCGTTCACCCCTCCACTTT
14	TRBV5-4	TRBD2	TRBJ2-5	NA	CASSSRLAGETQYF	TGTGCCAGCAGCTCCCGACTAGCTGGGGAGACCCAGTACTTC
11	TRBV10-3	NA	TRBJ2-5	NA	CAIKGGETQYF	TGTGCCATCAAAGGGGGAGAGACCCAGTACTTC
15	TRBV28	NA	TRBJ1-5	NA	CASTSGQLSNQPQHF	TGTGCCAGCACTTCCGGACAGTTGTCCAACCAGCCCCAGCATTTT
16	TRBV11-2	NA	TRBJ1-1	NA	CASSFKATVQIAEAFF	TGTGCCAGCAGCTTTAAGGCGACGGTACAGATTGCTGAAGCTTTCTTT
10	TRBV7-9	NA	TRBJ2-1	NA	CASKGNEQFF	TGTGCCAGCAAAGGCAATGAGCAGTTCTTC
16	TRBV10-3	TRBD1	TRBJ2-1	NA	CAITPSPGQGDNEQFF	TGTGCCATCACTCCCTCCCCGGGACAGGGAGATAATGAGCAGTTCTTC
13	TRBV29-1	NA	TRBJ1-4	NA	CSVMTGDNEKLFF	TGCAGCGTCATGACAGGTGACAATGAAAAACTGTTTTTT
15	TRBV10-2	TRBD1	TRBJ2-7	NA	CASSESGTGGREQYF	TGCGCCAGCAGTGAGTCCGGGACAGGGGGCCGCGAGCAGTACTTC
15	TRBV24-1	TRBD2	TRBJ2-7	NA	CATSDWRGAGYEQYF	TGTGCCACCAGTGATTGGCGGGGGGCTGGGTACGAGCAGTACTTC
16	TRBV9	TRBD2	TRBJ2-5	few	CASSEVPTSGRETQYF	TGTGCCAGCAGCGAGGTCCCGACTAGCGGGAGAGAGACCCAGTACTTC
15	TRBV29-1	NA	TRBJ1-2	NA	CSVWVGDRPNYGYTF	TGCAGCGTGTGGGTGGGAGACAGACCTAACTATGGCTACACCTTC
15	TRBV7-2	TRBD2	TRBJ2-3	many	CASSETSGGVDTQYF	TGTGCCAGCAGCGAGACTAGCGGGGGGGTAGATACGCAGTATTTT
13	TRBV19	NA	TRBJ1-5	NA	CASSIQPNKYQHF	TGTGCCAGTAGTATACAACCAAACAAATACCAGCATTTT